The 6 T cell receptor beta chains reported below all come from one sample, sequenced in a study of blood T cells in healthy people across ages. Together with a sample-barcoded 5' primer, a J-beta primer mix was included in a second PCR lasting roughly 6 to 12 cycles. TCRdb analysed the 5' RACE reads with MiXCR anew, one entry per CDR3 protein. The sample carries some 730,000 distinct CDR3 sequences, 22% recorded once. Material: blood. These receptors originate from a man between 65 and 85 years old in good health.

This chain joins TRBV4-1 and TRBJ2-3; 7 bases line up with TRBD1. The CDR3 sequence is 16 residues long. Germline V CDR1 and CDR2: MGHRA, YSYEKL. V dropped 0 bases and J dropped 4; count of bases not matched to a gene: 7. CDR3 region: CASSQDSTGSADTQYF. As DNA, the CDR3 is TGCGCCAGCAGCCAAGATTCGACAGGGTCGGCAGATACGCAGTATTTT.

This chain uses TRBV6-6 with TRBJ2-3, with 9 bases matching TRBD2. The V segment lost 6 bases and the J segment 5 bases; nucleotides outside the gene matches: 12. CDR1 and CDR2 from the germline V gene are MNHNY and SVGAGI (reference sequence). This CDR3 region has 16 residues. CDR3 sequence reads: CASSPEGGGVRDTQYF. CDR3 coding DNA: TGTGCCAGCAGCCCTGAGGGCGGGGGGGTGAGAGATACGCAGTATTTT.

This clonotype has just one count. The chain links TRBV15 to TRBJ2-3; D unresolved. CDR3 length: 14 amino acids. Per the germline V gene, CDR1 is LNHNV and CDR2 is YYDKDF (reference sequence). Trimming shortened V by 0 bases and J by 2 bases, and 6 bases separated the two germline ends. The CDR3 DNA sequence: TGTGCCACCAGCAGAGATGGGAACACAGATACGCAGTATTTT. Residues: CATSRDGNTDTQYF.

The chain links TRBV20-1 to TRBJ2-1; D unresolved. CDR3 length: 12 residues. The V end was cut by 6 bases, the J end by 10 bases, with 16 bases between. Germline loops: CDR1 DFQATT, CDR2 SNEGSKA (reference sequence). CDR3 region: CSAHHGPVEQFF. The CDR3 DNA reads TGCAGTGCCCACCACGGCCCGGTCGAGCAGTTCTTC.

The genes are TRBV6-6 and TRBJ2-4, with D perhaps TRBD1 (6 bases). The CDR3 is 12 residues long. With 0 bases removed from V and 10 bases from J, the gap between germline ends came to 7 bases. Germline V gives CDR1 MNHNY, CDR2 SVGAGI (reference sequence). The CDR3 protein is CASSYSRGIQYF. The CDR3 DNA follows: TGTGCCAGCAGTTACTCGAGGGGGATTCAGTACTTC.

This clonotype appeared a few times. J is TRBJ1-5 and V is TRBV7-8; TRBD1 matches at 9 bases. CDR3 length: 18 residues. Germline V lookup: CDR1 SGHVS, CDR2 FQNEAQ. Trimming took 0 bases from V and 5 from J; bases not matched to a gene: 11. As DNA, the CDR3 is TGTGCCAGCAGCTTAGCGGGACAGGGTGGCCTAGGCGATCAGCCCCAGCATTTT. It is translated as CASSLAGQGGLGDQPQHF.